Listed below are T cell receptor beta chains from one sample, sequenced in a study of T cell repertoires in cytomegalovirus infection. TCRdb re-derived calls from the reads in MiXCR, one entry per CDR3 protein. The repertoire has roughly 49,000 distinct CDR3 sequences, about a fifth of them found once; the top ten carry roughly 89%. The antigens for these receptors are not known. The sample here was CD8+ T cells from cultured PBMCs, taken from culture after CMV antigen stimulation. The receptors stem from a human donor in good health (CMV status not recorded). Some clones in this sample may be carry-over from other donors' samples. Both conserved end residues are part of each CDR3. The D gene is left open where the match is weak. The size field is filled for only some rows; it gives once, few, many or a size class.

V,J,D,size,DNA,CDR3
TRBV7-8,TRBJ1-5,NA,few,TGTGCCAGCAGCTTAGCGCCAGGACGTTCTTATAGCAATCAGCCCCAGCATTTT,CASSLAPGRSYSNQPQHF
TRBV7-9,TRBJ2-7,NA,NA,TGTGCCAGCAGCCTTACAACCTACGAGCAGTACTTC,CASSLTTYEQYF
TRBV11-2,TRBJ2-7,TRBD2,NA,TGTGCCAGCACCCTTTGGACTAGCGGGAGCGGTGAGCAGTACTTC,CASTLWTSGSGEQYF
TRBV7-7,TRBJ2-3,NA,few,TGTGCCAGCACGGCAGGGCCCACAGATACGCAGTATTTT,CASTAGPTDTQYF
TRBV12-3/TRBV12-4,TRBJ1-1,NA,NA,TGTGCCAGCTCGGACACCAAGGCAAACACTGAAGCTTTCTTT,CASSDTKANTEAFF
TRBV7-2,TRBJ2-3,TRBD2,NA,TGTGCCAGCAGCTCCCCCGGGGGGACAGATACGCAGTATTTT,CASSSPGGTDTQYF
TRBV4-1,TRBJ2-5,TRBD2,NA,TGCGCCAGCAGCCAATTCCTGACGGGACTAGCGGAGCAAGAGACCCAGTACTTC,CASSQFLTGLAEQETQYF
TRBV27,TRBJ2-2,TRBD2,NA,TGTGCCAGCAGTCCTTCGCTAGCGGGAGGGAACACCGGGGAGCTGTTTTTT,CASSPSLAGGNTGELFF
TRBV7-9,TRBJ2-6,NA,few,TGTGCCGTTGGCCTTGGGGCCAACGTCCTGACTTTC,CAVGLGANVLTF
TRBV7-2,TRBJ2-4,NA,NA,TGTGCCAGCAGCTTAGACACAGGAAACATTCAGTACTTC,CASSLDTGNIQYF
TRBV6-5,TRBJ2-1,NA,few,TGTGCCAGCAGCCTTTCCCTAGTTGGGGCTCCTCTTTACAATGAGCAGTTCTTC,CASSLSLVGAPLYNEQFF
TRBV19,TRBJ2-1,TRBD2,NA,TGTGCCAGTCGGACTAGCGGTTCGGAGCAGTTCTTC,CASRTSGSEQFF
TRBV7-2,TRBJ2-1,NA,many,TGTGCCAGCAGCTTAGGCCGGCTACGAGGTCCTGCCGACAATGAGCAGTTCTTC,CASSLGRLRGPADNEQFF
TRBV7-2,TRBJ2-1,TRBD2,NA,TGTGCCAGCAGCTTAGTCACGGGACTAGCTTTGCATGAGCAGTTCTTC,CASSLVTGLALHEQFF
TRBV7-2,TRBJ2-7,NA,few,TGTGCCAGCAGCTTCTCGGGCGGGGGCGGCCACGAGCAGTACTTC,CASSFSGGGGHEQYF
TRBV6-5,TRBJ2-2,NA,NA,TGTGCCAGCAGTCAGGACCATAACGGGGAGCTGTTTTTT,CASSQDHNGELFF
TRBV12-3/TRBV12-4,TRBJ1-2,TRBD1,NA,TGTGCCAGCAGACGAACAGGGGGAGCCTATGGCTACACCTTC,CASRRTGGAYGYTF
TRBV7-8,TRBJ2-1,NA,few,TGTGCCAGCAGCTGGGCGGACTACAATGAGCAGTTCTTC,CASSWADYNEQFF
TRBV12-3/TRBV12-4,TRBJ2-3,TRBD2,NA,TGTGCCAGCAGTTTGAGCGGGGCAGATACGCAGTATTTT,CASSLSGADTQYF
TRBV7-2,TRBJ2-1,NA,many,TGTGCCAGCAGACAAGCCGGGTACAATGAGCAGTTCTTC,CASRQAGYNEQFF
TRBV7-6,TRBJ2-2,NA,few,TGTGCCAGCAGCATGCAGGGGTCCGGGGAGCTGTTTTTT,CASSMQGSGELFF
TRBV7-2,TRBJ1-2,NA,NA,TGTGCCAGCATCATAAACGGCGAAGCAGCACCCTATGGCTACACCTTC,CASIINGEAAPYGYTF
TRBV12-3/TRBV12-4,TRBJ2-5,NA,many,TGTGCCAGCAGCCGACACGGGGATCAAGAGACCCAGTACTTC,CASSRHGDQETQYF
TRBV7-2,TRBJ2-1,TRBD2,NA,TGTGCCAGCACCACCCAAGTACTAGCGAATGAGCAGTTCTTC,CASTTQVLANEQFF
TRBV5-4,TRBJ1-1,TRBD1,few,TGTGCCAGCAGCTTGGCCGGGACAGTAGGAGCTTTCTTT,CASSLAGTVGAFF
TRBV7-2,TRBJ2-2,NA,few,TGTGCCAGCAGCTTGCAGGGAGCCGGGGAGCTGTTTTTT,CASSLQGAGELFF
TRBV6-6,TRBJ2-1,NA,NA,TGTGCCAGCACCCTTGTCCCAGTATACAATGAGCAGTTCTTC,CASTLVPVYNEQFF
TRBV27,TRBJ2-2,NA,NA,TGTGCCAGCAGTTTGAAAAACACCGGGGAGCTGTTTTTT,CASSLKNTGELFF
TRBV4-3,TRBJ2-7,TRBD1,NA,TGCGCCAGCAGCCAGAGGACAGGACCTACCTACGAGCAGTACTTC,CASSQRTGPTYEQYF
TRBV9,TRBJ1-2,NA,NA,TGTGCCAGCAGCGGAAGAAACTATGGCTACACCTTC,CASSGRNYGYTF
TRBV7-8,TRBJ2-5,TRBD1,NA,TGTGCCAGCAGCTCACCTGACAGGGCAGAGACCCAGTACTTC,CASSSPDRAETQYF
TRBV7-2,TRBJ2-7,TRBD1,few,TGTGCCAGCGGGACAGGAACCTACGAGCAGTACTTC,CASGTGTYEQYF
TRBV29-1,TRBJ2-7,NA,NA,TGCAGCGTTCTACAGGGCCTCTCCTACGAGCAGTACTTC,CSVLQGLSYEQYF
TRBV6-8,TRBJ2-1,TRBD1,NA,TGTGCCAGCAGTTGGACAGGTACCTACAATGAGCAGTTCTTC,CASSWTGTYNEQFF
TRBV7-2,TRBJ2-3,TRBD2,NA,TGTGCCAGCAGCTGGAGACTAGCGGTGGGGGCGGATACGCAGTATTTT,CASSWRLAVGADTQYF
TRBV7-2,TRBJ2-1,NA,NA,TGTGCCAGCAGCCTCCGGGACTCGAGCTCCTACAATGAGCAGTTCTTC,CASSLRDSSSYNEQFF
TRBV5-6,TRBJ2-7,TRBD1,NA,TGTGCCAGCAGCGGGGGACAGAACTACGAGCAGTACTTC,CASSGGQNYEQYF
TRBV12-5,TRBJ2-5,TRBD1,NA,TGTGCTAGTGCTAAATCCCGACAGGGGAAAGAAGAGACCCAGTACTTC,CASAKSRQGKEETQYF
TRBV28,TRBJ2-5,TRBD1,few,TGTGCCAGCAGTTACGCGAGGACAGGAAAAGAGACCCAGTACTTC,CASSYARTGKETQYF
TRBV29-1,TRBJ2-6,NA,few,TGCAGCGTTCGCTCTAGCTCTGGGGCCAACGTCCTGACTTTC,CSVRSSSGANVLTF
TRBV28,TRBJ2-7,NA,NA,TGTGCCAGCACCCTACGAGGGGGAATCTACGAGCAGTACTTC,CASTLRGGIYEQYF
TRBV4-3,TRBJ2-7,TRBD1,NA,TGCGCCAGCAGCCCGGGACAGTACTCCTACGAGCAGTACTTC,CASSPGQYSYEQYF
TRBV6-2/TRBV6-3,TRBJ1-2,TRBD1,few,TGTGCCAGCAGTTATGACAGGGTCGACTATGGCTACACCTTC,CASSYDRVDYGYTF
TRBV12-3/TRBV12-4,TRBJ2-5,TRBD1,NA,TGTGCCAGCAGTTTAAGGACAGGGGGGCAAGAGACCCAGTACTTC,CASSLRTGGQETQYF
TRBV12-3/TRBV12-4,TRBJ2-2,NA,few,TGTGCCAGCAGTTTAAACAGGCATTACACCGGGGAGCTGTTTTTT,CASSLNRHYTGELFF
TRBV14,TRBJ1-2,NA,few,TGTGCCAGCAGCCCCTCTCTGTATGGCTACACCTTC,CASSPSLYGYTF
TRBV6-2/TRBV6-3,TRBJ1-2,NA,NA,TGTGCCAGCAGTTACTCGAGGACGGATTATGGCTACACCTTC,CASSYSRTDYGYTF
TRBV7-2,TRBJ2-2,NA,few,TGTGCCAGCAGCTTATATTTTCACACCGGGGAGCTGTTTTTT,CASSLYFHTGELFF
TRBV15,TRBJ1-5,NA,NA,TGTGCCACCAGCAGGGACAGTCTTAATAGCAATCAGCCCCAGCATTTT,CATSRDSLNSNQPQHF
TRBV7-3,TRBJ2-1,NA,NA,TGTGCCAGCAGCTTAAATCTGGGTAATGAGCAGTTCTTC,CASSLNLGNEQFF
TRBV2,TRBJ1-3,NA,NA,TGTGCCAGCAGTGATGACAGCTCTGGAAACACCATATATTTT,CASSDDSSGNTIYF
TRBV7-9,TRBJ2-1,NA,NA,TGTGCCAGCAGCCACTTAGGGAGGGAGCAGTTCTTC,CASSHLGREQFF
TRBV6-6,TRBJ2-1,NA,NA,TGTGCCAGCAGTTACTCGATCCATGAGCAGTTCTTC,CASSYSIHEQFF
TRBV7-2,TRBJ2-1,NA,many,TGTGCCAGCAGCTTAGGTCGGAATGAGCAGTTCTTC,CASSLGRNEQFF
TRBV7-2,TRBJ2-7,NA,few,TGTGCCAGCAGCTTCATGGGACCGACCTACGAGCAGTACTTC,CASSFMGPTYEQYF
TRBV27,TRBJ1-5,NA,few,TGTGCCAGCAGTGGGGGGGTCTATCAGCCCCAGCATTTT,CASSGGVYQPQHF
TRBV27,TRBJ2-3,NA,few,TGTGCCAGCAGTCCCCTTGAGGGGGATACGCAGTATTTT,CASSPLEGDTQYF
TRBV12-3/TRBV12-4,TRBJ2-3,NA,few,TGTGCCAGCAGTCCGAGACTTGCTGCAGATACGCAGTATTTT,CASSPRLAADTQYF
TRBV5-5,TRBJ1-3,NA,few,TGTGCCAGCAGCTTAGGTGGATCTGGAAACACCATATATTTT,CASSLGGSGNTIYF